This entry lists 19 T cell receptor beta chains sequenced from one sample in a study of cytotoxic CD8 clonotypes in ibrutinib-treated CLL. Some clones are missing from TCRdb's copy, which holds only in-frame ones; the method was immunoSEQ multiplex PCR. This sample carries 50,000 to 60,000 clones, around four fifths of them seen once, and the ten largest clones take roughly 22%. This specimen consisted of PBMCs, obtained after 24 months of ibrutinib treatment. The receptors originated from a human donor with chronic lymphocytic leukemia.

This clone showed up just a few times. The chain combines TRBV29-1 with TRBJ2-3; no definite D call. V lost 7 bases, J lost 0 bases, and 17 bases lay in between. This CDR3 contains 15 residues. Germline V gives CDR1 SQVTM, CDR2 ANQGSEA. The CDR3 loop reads CSGRGGFTSTDTQYF. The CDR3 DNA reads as TGCAGCGGGCGTGGTGGGTTTACTAGCACAGATACGCAGTATTTT.

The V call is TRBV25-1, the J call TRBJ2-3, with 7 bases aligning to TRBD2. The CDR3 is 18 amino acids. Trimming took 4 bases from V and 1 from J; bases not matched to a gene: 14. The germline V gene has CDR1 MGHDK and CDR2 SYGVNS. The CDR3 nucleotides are TGTGCCAGCAGTGGGGGGTTTGGGAGGGCCTCGGGCACAGATACGCAGTATTTT. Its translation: CASSGGFGRASGTDTQYF.

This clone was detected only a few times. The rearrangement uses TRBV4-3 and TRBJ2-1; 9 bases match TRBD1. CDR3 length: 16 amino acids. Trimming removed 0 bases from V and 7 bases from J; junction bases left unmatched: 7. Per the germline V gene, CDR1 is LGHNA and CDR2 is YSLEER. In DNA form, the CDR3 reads TGCGCCAGCAGCCAAGAGACGGGACAGGGTGGGAATGAGCAGTTCTTC. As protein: CASSQETGQGGNEQFF.

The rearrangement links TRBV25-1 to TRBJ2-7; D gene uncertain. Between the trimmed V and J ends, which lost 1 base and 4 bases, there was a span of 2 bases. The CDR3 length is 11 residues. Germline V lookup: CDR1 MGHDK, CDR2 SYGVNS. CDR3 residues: CASSEFYEQYF. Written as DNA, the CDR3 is TGTGCCAGCAGTGAATTTTACGAGCAGTACTTC.

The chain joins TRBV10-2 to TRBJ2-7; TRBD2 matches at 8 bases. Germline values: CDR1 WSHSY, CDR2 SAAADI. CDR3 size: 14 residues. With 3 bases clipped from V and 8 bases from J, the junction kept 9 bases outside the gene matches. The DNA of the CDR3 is TGCGCCAGCAGTGATAGGCTAGCGGGTCAGAAGCAGTACTTC. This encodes CASSDRLAGQKQYF.

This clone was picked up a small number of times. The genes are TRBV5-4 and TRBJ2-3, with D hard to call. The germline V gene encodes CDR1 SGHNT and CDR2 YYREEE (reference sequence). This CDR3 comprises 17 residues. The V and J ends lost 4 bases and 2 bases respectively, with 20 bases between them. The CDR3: CASSVDRVSVNTDTQYF. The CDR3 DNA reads TGTGCCAGCAGCGTTGATAGGGTCAGCGTAAACACAGATACGCAGTATTTT.

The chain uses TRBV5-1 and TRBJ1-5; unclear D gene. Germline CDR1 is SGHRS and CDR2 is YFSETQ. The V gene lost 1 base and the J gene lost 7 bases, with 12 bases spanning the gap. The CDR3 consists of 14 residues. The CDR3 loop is CASSLLSGGQPQHF. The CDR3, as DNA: TGCGCCAGCAGCTTGCTCTCCGGAGGCCAGCCCCAGCATTTT.

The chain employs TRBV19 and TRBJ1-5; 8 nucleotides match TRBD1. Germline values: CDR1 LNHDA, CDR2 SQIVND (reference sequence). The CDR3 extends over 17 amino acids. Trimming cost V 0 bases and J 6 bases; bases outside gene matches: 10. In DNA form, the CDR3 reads TGTGCCAGTAGTATAGATCTATGGGGCAGGGGGCTTCAGCCCCAGCATTTT. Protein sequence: CASSIDLWGRGLQPQHF.

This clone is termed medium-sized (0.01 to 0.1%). The CDR3: CASSAHLSLAGGQETQYF. CDR3 DNA sequence: TGTGCCAGCAGTGCCCACCTATCTCTGGCGGGAGGGCAAGAGACCCAGTACTTC. This chain links TRBV25-1 with TRBJ2-5; 9 bases are a match to TRBD2. CDR1 MGHDK and CDR2 SYGVNS come from the germline V gene. V trimming: 4 bases; J trimming: 2 bases; junction bases outside the gene matches: 14. This CDR3 spans 18 amino acids.

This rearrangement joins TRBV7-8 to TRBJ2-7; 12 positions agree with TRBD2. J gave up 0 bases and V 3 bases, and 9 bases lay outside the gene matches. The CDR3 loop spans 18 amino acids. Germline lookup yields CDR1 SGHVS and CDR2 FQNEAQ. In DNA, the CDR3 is TGTGCCAGCAGCTTTCGGACTAGCGGGGCTAGGAGCTCCTACGAGCAGTACTTC. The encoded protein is CASSFRTSGARSSYEQYF.

In DNA form, the CDR3 reads TGTGCCAGCAGTGAGACAGGGAATCAGCCCCAGCATTTT. Translating gives CASSETGNQPQHF. The chain joins TRBV2 to TRBJ1-5; the match to TRBD1 covers 7 bases. CDR1 and CDR2 (germline): SNHLY, FYNNEI. Losses at the gene ends were 3 bases for V and 4 bases for J; bases not matched to a gene: 0. The CDR3 has 13 residues.

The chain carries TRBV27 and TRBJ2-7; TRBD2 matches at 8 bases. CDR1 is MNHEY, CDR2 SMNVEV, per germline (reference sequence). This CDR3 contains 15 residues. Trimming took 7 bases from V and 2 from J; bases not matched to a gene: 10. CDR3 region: CASTLTLAGTYEQYF. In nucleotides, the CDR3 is TGTGCCAGCACCCTGACCTTAGCGGGAACCTACGAGCAGTACTTC.

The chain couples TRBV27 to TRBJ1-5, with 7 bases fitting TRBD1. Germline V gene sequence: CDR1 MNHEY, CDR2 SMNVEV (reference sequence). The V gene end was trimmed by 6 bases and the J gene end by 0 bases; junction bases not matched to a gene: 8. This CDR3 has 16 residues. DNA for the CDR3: TGTGCCAGCAGCCACTCGACAGGGAGTAGCAATCAGCCCCAGCATTTT. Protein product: CASSHSTGSSNQPQHF.

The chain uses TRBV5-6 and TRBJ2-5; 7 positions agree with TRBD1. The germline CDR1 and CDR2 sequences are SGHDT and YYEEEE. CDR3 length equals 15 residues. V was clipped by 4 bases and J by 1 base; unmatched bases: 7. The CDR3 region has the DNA TGTGCCAGCAGCCCGACCGACAGGGCCCAAGAGACCCAGTACTTC. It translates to CASSPTDRAQETQYF.

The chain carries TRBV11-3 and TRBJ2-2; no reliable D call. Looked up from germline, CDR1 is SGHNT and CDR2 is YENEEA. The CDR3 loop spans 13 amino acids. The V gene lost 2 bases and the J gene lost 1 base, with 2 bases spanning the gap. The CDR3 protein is CASSLRNTGELFF. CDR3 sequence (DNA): TGTGCCAGCAGCTTAAGGAACACCGGGGAGCTGTTTTTT.

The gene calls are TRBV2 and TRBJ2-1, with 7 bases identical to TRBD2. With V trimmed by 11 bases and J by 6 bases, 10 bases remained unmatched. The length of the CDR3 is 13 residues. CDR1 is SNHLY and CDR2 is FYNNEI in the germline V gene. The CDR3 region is CASSDSGSNEQFF. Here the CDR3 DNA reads TGTGCCTCCTCGGATAGCGGGTCCAATGAGCAGTTCTTC.

The CDR3 reads CASSHPQAFGIETQYF. The CDR3 DNA is TGTGCCAGCAGCCACCCCCAGGCCTTTGGGATAGAGACCCAGTACTTC. The rearrangement joins TRBV11-2 to TRBJ2-5; D is unclear. This CDR3 spans 16 amino acids. Germline V gene data show CDR1 as SGHAT and CDR2 as FQNNGV. V gave up 5 bases and J gave up 4 bases, with 20 bases separating them.

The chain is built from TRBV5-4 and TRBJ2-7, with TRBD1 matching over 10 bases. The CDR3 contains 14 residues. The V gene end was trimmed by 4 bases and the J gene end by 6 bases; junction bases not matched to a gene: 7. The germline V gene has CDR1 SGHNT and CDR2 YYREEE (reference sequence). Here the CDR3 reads CASSTRDRGLEQYF. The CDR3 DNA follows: TGTGCCAGCAGCACCCGGGACAGGGGCCTCGAGCAGTACTTC.

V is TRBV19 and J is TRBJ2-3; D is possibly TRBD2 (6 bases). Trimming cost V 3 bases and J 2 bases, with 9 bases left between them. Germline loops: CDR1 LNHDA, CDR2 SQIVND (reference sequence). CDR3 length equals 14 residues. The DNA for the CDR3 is TGTGCCAGTAGTATGGGGACTTTCACAGATACGCAGTATTTT. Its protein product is CASSMGTFTDTQYF.